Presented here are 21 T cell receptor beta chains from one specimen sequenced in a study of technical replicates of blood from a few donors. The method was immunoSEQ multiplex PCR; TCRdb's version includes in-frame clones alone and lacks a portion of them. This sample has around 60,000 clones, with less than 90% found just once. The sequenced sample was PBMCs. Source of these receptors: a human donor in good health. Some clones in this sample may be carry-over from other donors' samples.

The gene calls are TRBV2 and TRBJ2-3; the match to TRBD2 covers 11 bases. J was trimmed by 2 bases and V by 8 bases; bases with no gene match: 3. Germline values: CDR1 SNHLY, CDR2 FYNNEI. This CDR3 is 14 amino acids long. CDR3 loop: CASSTSGVTDTQYF. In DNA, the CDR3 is TGTGCCAGCTCGACTAGCGGGGTCACAGATACGCAGTATTTT.

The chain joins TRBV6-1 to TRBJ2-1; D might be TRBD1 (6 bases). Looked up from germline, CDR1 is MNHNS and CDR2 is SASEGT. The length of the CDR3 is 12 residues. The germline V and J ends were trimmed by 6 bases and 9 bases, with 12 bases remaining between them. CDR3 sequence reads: CASRTTGGEQFF. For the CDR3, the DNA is TGTGCCAGCAGGACGACAGGAGGTGAGCAGTTCTTC.

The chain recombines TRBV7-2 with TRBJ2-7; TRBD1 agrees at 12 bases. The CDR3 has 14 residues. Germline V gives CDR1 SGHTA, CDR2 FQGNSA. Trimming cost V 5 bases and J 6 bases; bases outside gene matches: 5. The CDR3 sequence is CASSPGTGGPEQYF. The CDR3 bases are TGTGCCAGCAGCCCCGGGACAGGGGGCCCCGAGCAGTACTTC.

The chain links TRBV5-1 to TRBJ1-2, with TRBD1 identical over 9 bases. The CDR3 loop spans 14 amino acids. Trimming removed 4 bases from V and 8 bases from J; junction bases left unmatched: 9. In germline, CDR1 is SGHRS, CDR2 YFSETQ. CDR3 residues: CASSADRGSVGYTF. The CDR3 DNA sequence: TGCGCCAGCAGCGCGGACAGGGGCTCGGTAGGCTACACCTTC.

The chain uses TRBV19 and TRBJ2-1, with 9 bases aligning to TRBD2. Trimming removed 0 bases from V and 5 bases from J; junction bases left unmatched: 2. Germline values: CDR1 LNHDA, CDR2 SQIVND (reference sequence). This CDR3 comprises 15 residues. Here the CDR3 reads CASSIEGLAHNEQFF. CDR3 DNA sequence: TGTGCCAGTAGTATAGAGGGACTAGCCCACAATGAGCAGTTCTTC.

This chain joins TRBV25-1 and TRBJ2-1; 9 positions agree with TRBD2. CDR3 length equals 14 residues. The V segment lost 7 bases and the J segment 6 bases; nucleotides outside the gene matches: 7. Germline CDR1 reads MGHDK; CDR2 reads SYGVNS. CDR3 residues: CASTLSGRGNEQFF. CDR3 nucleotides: TGTGCCAGCACTCTTAGCGGGAGAGGCAATGAGCAGTTCTTC.

The CDR3 nucleotides are TGCGCCAGCAGCTGGGGACAGGGCGGGGGCGAGCAGTACTTC. This gives the protein CASSWGQGGGEQYF. The gene calls are TRBV5-1 and TRBJ2-7, with 9 nucleotides matching TRBD1. Germline V gives CDR1 SGHRS, CDR2 YFSETQ. Losses at the gene ends were 3 bases for V and 6 bases for J; bases not matched to a gene: 7. The CDR3 covers 14 residues.

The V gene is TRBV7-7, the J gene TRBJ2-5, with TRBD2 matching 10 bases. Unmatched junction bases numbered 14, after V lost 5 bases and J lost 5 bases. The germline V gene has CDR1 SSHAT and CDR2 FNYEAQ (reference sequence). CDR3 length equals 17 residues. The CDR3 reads CASSQGAAGGLMETQYF. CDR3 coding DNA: TGTGCCAGCAGCCAAGGGGCAGCGGGGGGGCTTATGGAGACCCAGTACTTC.

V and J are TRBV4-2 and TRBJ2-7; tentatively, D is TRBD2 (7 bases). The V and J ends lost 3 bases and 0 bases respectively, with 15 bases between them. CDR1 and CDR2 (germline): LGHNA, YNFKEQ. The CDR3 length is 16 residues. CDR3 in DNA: TGTGCCAGCAGCCATCAGGGGCGGGAGACCTCCTACGAGCAGTACTTC. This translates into CASSHQGRETSYEQYF.

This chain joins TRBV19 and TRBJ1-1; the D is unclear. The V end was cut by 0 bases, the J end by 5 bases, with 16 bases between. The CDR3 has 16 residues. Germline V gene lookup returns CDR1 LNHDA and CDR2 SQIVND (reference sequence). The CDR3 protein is CASSIEPVGVRTEAFF. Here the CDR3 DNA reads TGTGCCAGTAGTATAGAACCGGTCGGGGTCAGGACTGAAGCTTTCTTT.

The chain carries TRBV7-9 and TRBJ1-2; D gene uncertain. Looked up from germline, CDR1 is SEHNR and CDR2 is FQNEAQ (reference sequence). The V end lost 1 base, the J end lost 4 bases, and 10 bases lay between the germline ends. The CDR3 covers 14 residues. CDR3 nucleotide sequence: TGTGCCAGCAGCTTAGTGCGAACCTTCTATGGCTACACCTTC. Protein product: CASSLVRTFYGYTF.

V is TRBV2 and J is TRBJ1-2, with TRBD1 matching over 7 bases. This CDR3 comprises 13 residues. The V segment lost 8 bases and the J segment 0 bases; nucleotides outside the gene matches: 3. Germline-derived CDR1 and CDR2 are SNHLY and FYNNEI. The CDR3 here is CASVQGPNYGYTF. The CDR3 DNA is TGTGCCAGCGTACAGGGGCCTAACTATGGCTACACCTTC.

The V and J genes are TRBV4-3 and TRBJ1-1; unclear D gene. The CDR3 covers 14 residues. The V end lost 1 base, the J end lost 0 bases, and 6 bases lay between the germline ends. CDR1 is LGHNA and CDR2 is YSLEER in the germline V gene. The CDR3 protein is CASSQARVNTEAFF. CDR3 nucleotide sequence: TGCGCCAGCAGCCAAGCTCGGGTGAACACTGAAGCTTTCTTT.

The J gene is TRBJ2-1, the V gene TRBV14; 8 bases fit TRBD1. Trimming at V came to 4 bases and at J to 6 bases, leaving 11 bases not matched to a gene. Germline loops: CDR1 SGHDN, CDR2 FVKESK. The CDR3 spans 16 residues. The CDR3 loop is CASSPWTGRLGNEQFF. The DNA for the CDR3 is TGTGCCAGCAGCCCCTGGACAGGGCGATTAGGCAATGAGCAGTTCTTC.

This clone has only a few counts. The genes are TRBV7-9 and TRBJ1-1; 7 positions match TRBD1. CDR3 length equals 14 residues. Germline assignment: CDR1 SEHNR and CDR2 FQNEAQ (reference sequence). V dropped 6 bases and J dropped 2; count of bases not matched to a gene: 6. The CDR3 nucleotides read TGTGCCAGCAGGACAGGGCGAGATAACACTGAAGCTTTCTTT. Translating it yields CASRTGRDNTEAFF.

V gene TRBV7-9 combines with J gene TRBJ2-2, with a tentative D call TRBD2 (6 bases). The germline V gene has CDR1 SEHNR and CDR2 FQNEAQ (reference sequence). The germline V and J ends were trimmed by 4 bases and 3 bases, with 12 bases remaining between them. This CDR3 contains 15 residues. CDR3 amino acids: CASSYGEVYTGELFF. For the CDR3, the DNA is TGTGCCAGCAGCTACGGGGAGGTCTACACCGGGGAGCTGTTTTTT.

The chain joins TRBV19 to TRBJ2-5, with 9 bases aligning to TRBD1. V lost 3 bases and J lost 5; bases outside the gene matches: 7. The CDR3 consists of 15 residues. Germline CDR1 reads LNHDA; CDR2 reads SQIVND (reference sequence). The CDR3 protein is CASSIPGQGVETQYF. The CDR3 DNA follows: TGTGCCAGTAGTATCCCGGGACAGGGCGTGGAGACCCAGTACTTC.

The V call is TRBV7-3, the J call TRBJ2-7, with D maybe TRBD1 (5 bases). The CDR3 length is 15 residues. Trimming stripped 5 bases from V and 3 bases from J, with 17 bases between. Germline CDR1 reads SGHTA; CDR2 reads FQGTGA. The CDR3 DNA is TGTGCCAGCAGCCTAGGTGGGCAGGGTCTCTACGAGCAGTACTTC. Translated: CASSLGGQGLYEQYF.

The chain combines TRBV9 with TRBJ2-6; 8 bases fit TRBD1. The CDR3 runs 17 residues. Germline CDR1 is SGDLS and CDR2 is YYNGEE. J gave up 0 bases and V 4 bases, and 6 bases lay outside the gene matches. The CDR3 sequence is CASSPRQGLSGANVLTF. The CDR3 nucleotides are TGTGCCAGCAGCCCCAGACAGGGGCTCTCTGGGGCCAACGTCCTGACTTTC.

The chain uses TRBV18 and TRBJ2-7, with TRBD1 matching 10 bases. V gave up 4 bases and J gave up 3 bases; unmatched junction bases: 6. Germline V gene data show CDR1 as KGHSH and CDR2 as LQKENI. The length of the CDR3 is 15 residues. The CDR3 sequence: CASSLGQGGGYEQYF. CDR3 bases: TGTGCCAGCTCACTCGGACAGGGGGGGGGCTACGAGCAGTACTTC.

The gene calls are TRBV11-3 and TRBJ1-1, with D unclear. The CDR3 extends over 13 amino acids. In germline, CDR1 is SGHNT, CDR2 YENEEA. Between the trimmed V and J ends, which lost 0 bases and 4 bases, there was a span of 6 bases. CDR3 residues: CASSLDPRTEAFF. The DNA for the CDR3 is TGTGCCAGCAGCTTAGACCCGCGCACTGAAGCTTTCTTT.